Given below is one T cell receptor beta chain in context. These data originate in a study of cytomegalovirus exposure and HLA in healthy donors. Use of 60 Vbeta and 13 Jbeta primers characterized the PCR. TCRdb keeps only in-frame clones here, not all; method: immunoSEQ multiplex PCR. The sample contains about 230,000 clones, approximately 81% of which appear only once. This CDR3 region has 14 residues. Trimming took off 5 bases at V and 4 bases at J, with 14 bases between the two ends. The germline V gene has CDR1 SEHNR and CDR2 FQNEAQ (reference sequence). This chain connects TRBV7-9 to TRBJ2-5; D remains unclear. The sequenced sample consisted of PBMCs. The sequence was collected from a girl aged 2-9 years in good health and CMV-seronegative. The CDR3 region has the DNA TGTGCCAGCAGCCCAACCGGTGCCGGAGAGACCCAGTACTTC. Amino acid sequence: CASSPTGAGETQYF.